The 27 T cell receptor beta chains below come from one sample, sequenced in a study of blood T cell repertoires in COVID-19. TCRdb's table, derived via immunoSEQ multiplex PCR, lists solely in-frame clones and lacks some. The data show roughly 380,000 clones, with approximately 81% seen just once and around 3.4% held by the top ten. The sequenced sample consisted of peripheral blood. The source of these receptors is a woman aged 18-30 years with acute or convalescent COVID-19.

The chain links TRBV4-1 to TRBJ1-1; D gene uncertain. The CDR3 is made up of 15 amino acids. Looked up from germline, CDR1 is MGHRA and CDR2 is YSYEKL. Trimming took 0 bases from V and 5 from J, leaving 13 bases between them. In DNA, the CDR3 is TGCGCCAGCAGCCAAGATCAGTACAGATGGACTGAAGCTTTCTTT. Its translation is CASSQDQYRWTEAFF.

This clone came up a few times. V and J are TRBV12-5 and TRBJ1-4, with TRBD1 matching over 7 bases. Germline CDR1 LGHNT, CDR2 FRNRAP. This CDR3 has 16 amino acids. V was clipped by 6 bases and J by 2 bases; unmatched bases: 9. This CDR3 reads CASGLQQGPTNEKLFF. CDR3 nucleotides: TGTGCTAGTGGCCTACAACAGGGGCCTACTAATGAAAAACTGTTTTTT.

This chain uses TRBV11-2 with TRBJ2-3; 10 bases align to TRBD2. The CDR3 runs to 17 residues. The ends lost 3 bases at V and 1 base at J; junction bases unmatched: 7. The germline V gene encodes CDR1 SGHAT and CDR2 FQNNGV. CDR3 in DNA: TGTGCCAGCAGCTTTGCCGGGACTAGCGACGGCACAGATACGCAGTATTTT. Encoded protein: CASSFAGTSDGTDTQYF.

The V gene is TRBV7-9, the J gene TRBJ1-5, with 7 bases matching TRBD1. V was clipped by 5 bases and J by 4 bases; unmatched bases: 8. Germline assignment: CDR1 SEHNR and CDR2 FQNEAQ (reference sequence). The CDR3 runs 15 residues. CDR3 sequence: CASSPSWDRNQPQHF. As DNA, the CDR3 is TGTGCCAGCAGCCCCTCCTGGGACAGAAATCAGCCCCAGCATTTT. Full variable domain (outside the CDR3, taken from reference TRBV7-9 and TRBJ1-5): DTGVSQNPRHKITKRGQNVTFRCDPISEHNRLYWYRQTLGQGPEFLTYFQNEAQLEKSRLLSDRFSAERPKGSFSTLEIQRTEQGDSAMYLCASSPSWDRNQPQHFGDGTRLSIL.

J is TRBJ2-5 and V is TRBV5-1; possibly TRBD1 for D (6 bases). From germline, CDR1 is SGHRS and CDR2 YFSETQ. V lost 7 bases and J 0 bases, leaving 16 bases between the germline ends. CDR3 length: 15 residues. In nucleotides, the CDR3 is TGCGCCAGCTCCCCATACCCAGGGGACCAAGAGACCCAGTACTTC. Translating it yields CASSPYPGDQETQYF.

This sequence joins TRBV7-2 and TRBJ2-7; 7 bases fit TRBD2. Germline CDR1 SGHTA, CDR2 FQGNSA. The length of the CDR3 is 15 residues. J was trimmed by 0 bases and V by 5 bases; bases with no gene match: 7. The CDR3 sequence: CASSPRPGGSYEQYF. The CDR3 coding sequence is TGTGCCAGCAGCCCGCGTCCGGGGGGCTCCTACGAGCAGTACTTC.

The chain carries TRBV9 and TRBJ1-1, with TRBD1 matching 9 bases. This CDR3 has 15 residues. The V gene end was trimmed by 4 bases and the J gene end by 5 bases; junction bases not matched to a gene: 9. The germline CDR1 and CDR2 sequences are SGDLS and YYNGEE. The CDR3: CASSPPQGASTEAFF. CDR3 bases: TGTGCCAGCAGCCCTCCACAGGGGGCGAGTACTGAAGCTTTCTTT.

This chain uses TRBV6-1 with TRBJ2-7, with 10 bases fitting TRBD1. The CDR3 has 15 amino acids. From germline, CDR1 is MNHNS and CDR2 SASEGT. J gave up 2 bases and V 1 base, and 2 bases lay outside the gene matches. This CDR3 reads CASSEGGTGAYEQYF. The CDR3 nucleotides read TGTGCCAGCAGTGAAGGGGGGACAGGGGCCTACGAGCAGTACTTC.

V gene TRBV6-1 combines with J gene TRBJ1-2, with 7 bases aligning to TRBD1. CDR3 length: 14 amino acids. Germline CDR1 is MNHNS and CDR2 is SASEGT. V trimming: 3 bases; J trimming: 2 bases; junction bases outside the gene matches: 3. This CDR3 is CASSEPTGNYGYTF. For the CDR3, the DNA is TGTGCCAGCAGTGAGCCGACAGGGAACTATGGCTACACCTTC.

The chain combines TRBV9 with TRBJ1-3; 11 positions agree with TRBD1. Germline V CDR1 and CDR2: SGDLS, YYNGEE. V dropped 5 bases and J dropped 8; count of bases not matched to a gene: 6. The CDR3 spans 14 residues. The CDR3 DNA follows: TGTGCCAGCAGACGGACAGGGGGCGAGGACACCATATATTTT. It yields the protein CASRRTGGEDTIYF.

This chain connects TRBV15 to TRBJ1-6; no clear D gene. The CDR3 contains 17 residues. The germline V gene encodes CDR1 LNHNV and CDR2 YYDKDF (reference sequence). Trimming left V 2 bases short and J 4 bases short, with 15 bases between. The CDR3 bases are TGTGCCACCAGCAGAACAGCCGGGAGGCTGTATAATTCACCCCTCCACTTT. This gives the protein CATSRTAGRLYNSPLHF.

This clone appeared once. The CDR3 DNA follows: TGTGCCAGCAATACCGACAGGGTGGGCGAAAAACTGTTTTTT. Its protein product is CASNTDRVGEKLFF. V usage is TRBV6-5 and J usage is TRBJ1-4, with 7 bases aligning to TRBD1. The germline V gene encodes CDR1 MNHEY and CDR2 SVGAGI. This CDR3 spans 14 amino acids. V was clipped by 7 bases and J by 8 bases; unmatched bases: 10.

This chain links TRBV5-1 with TRBJ2-5; the D gene is possibly TRBD1 (6 bases). The CDR3 has 14 amino acids. The germline V gene encodes CDR1 SGHRS and CDR2 YFSETQ. Trimming left V 3 bases short and J 4 bases short, with 13 bases between. The CDR3 loop is CASSSDSSGETQYF. The CDR3 coding sequence is TGCGCCAGCAGCTCGGACAGTTCGGGAGAGACCCAGTACTTC.

The chain carries TRBV7-9 and TRBJ1-1, with a tentative D call TRBD1 (5 bases). The CDR3 extends over 17 amino acids. Germline CDR1 and CDR2: SEHNR and FQNEAQ (reference sequence). The ends were cut back, 0 bases at V and 4 bases at J, with 18 bases in the middle. The CDR3 loop is CASSLAWGRVEGTEAFF. The CDR3 nucleotides read TGTGCCAGCAGCTTAGCGTGGGGCAGGGTGGAAGGCACTGAAGCTTTCTTT.

The CDR3 spells CASSLLTEQFF. CDR3 nucleotide sequence: TGCGCCAGCAGCTTGCTGACAGAGCAGTTCTTC. The V call is TRBV5-1, the J call TRBJ2-1, with D hard to call. Trimming pared 1 base from V and 10 bases from J, leaving 6 bases between. The CDR3 covers 11 residues. Germline values: CDR1 SGHRS, CDR2 YFSETQ.

The chain employs TRBV6-1 and TRBJ2-7; 8 bases are a match to TRBD1. From germline, CDR1 is MNHNS and CDR2 SASEGT. The CDR3 covers 16 residues. The trim removed 4 bases at V and 6 bases at J, leaving 14 bases unmatched. In nucleotides, the CDR3 is TGTGCCAGCAGTGCCAGACGGACAGGGTCGCGGGGCGAGCAGTACTTC. Translating gives CASSARRTGSRGEQYF.

The chain has TRBV6-5 and TRBJ2-2, with 13 nucleotides matching TRBD2. This CDR3 has 14 residues. V was pared by 8 bases and J by 5 bases, with 2 bases of the junction left unmatched. Germline V CDR1 and CDR2: MNHEY, SVGAGI. CDR3 protein: CASGGLAGTGELFF. The CDR3 nucleotides are TGTGCCAGCGGGGGACTAGCGGGAACCGGGGAGCTGTTTTTT.

The CDR3 sequence is CASSELAPGNEQFF. The CDR3 region has the DNA TGTGCCAGCAGTGAGCTAGCGCCGGGGAATGAGCAGTTCTTC. The chain recombines TRBV2 with TRBJ2-1, with D possibly TRBD2 on 6 matching bases. Germline V gene data show CDR1 as SNHLY and CDR2 as FYNNEI. V lost 3 bases and J lost 7, with 13 bases in between. CDR3 length: 14 residues.

The chain is built from TRBV27 and TRBJ2-1; TRBD2 is a possible D gene (7 bases). CDR1 is MNHEY, CDR2 SMNVEV, per germline (reference sequence). Trimming left V 2 bases short and J 9 bases short, with 17 bases between. This CDR3 comprises 15 residues. This CDR3 reads CASSLIPAGAVEQFF. CDR3 bases: TGTGCCAGCAGTTTAATCCCGGCGGGGGCGGTTGAGCAGTTCTTC.

The V and J genes are TRBV7-9 and TRBJ2-3; 9 positions agree with TRBD1. Losses at the gene ends were 5 bases for V and 6 bases for J; bases not matched to a gene: 9. Germline-derived CDR1 and CDR2 are SEHNR and FQNEAQ (reference sequence). This CDR3 contains 15 residues. The CDR3 coding sequence is TGTGCCAGCAGCCCCCCGGGACAGGGTATCGATACGCAGTATTTT. It is translated as CASSPPGQGIDTQYF.

The chain combines TRBV19 with TRBJ1-2; D is unresolved. There are 14 residues in the CDR3. The germline V gene encodes CDR1 LNHDA and CDR2 SQIVND (reference sequence). Trimming pared 5 bases from V and 4 bases from J, leaving 14 bases between. As DNA, the CDR3 is TGTGCCAGTAGTGTCCCAATGGTCAGCTATGGCTACACCTTC. Its translation is CASSVPMVSYGYTF.

V is TRBV27 and J is TRBJ2-2; 16 nucleotides line up with TRBD2. From germline, CDR1 is MNHEY and CDR2 SMNVEV (reference sequence). V shed 5 bases and J 6 bases; nucleotides not matched to a gene: 15. The CDR3 sequence is 20 residues long. The CDR3 spells CASSPIQGLAGGRGAGELFF. The CDR3 nucleotides read TGTGCCAGCAGTCCGATCCAGGGACTAGCGGGGGGGCGCGGAGCCGGGGAGCTGTTTTTT.

The CDR3 nucleotides are TGTGCCAGCAGCTCACAGGGGGCGGTTGAAAAACTGTTTTTT. Its translation is CASSSQGAVEKLFF. V usage is TRBV11-2 and J usage is TRBJ1-4; 9 nucleotides agree with TRBD1. The V gene's germline CDR1 is SGHAT and CDR2 FQNNGV. The CDR3 loop spans 14 amino acids. V shed 4 bases, J shed 7 bases, and the junction held 4 bases outside the gene matches.

This rearrangement joins TRBV5-1 to TRBJ2-5; D perhaps matches TRBD2 (6 bases). Germline V gene lookup returns CDR1 SGHRS and CDR2 YFSETQ. This CDR3 comprises 15 residues. Trimming stripped 4 bases from V and 2 bases from J, with 15 bases between. The CDR3 region is CASSLDPGEQETQYF. The CDR3 nucleotides read TGCGCCAGCAGCCTGGATCCGGGAGAGCAAGAGACCCAGTACTTC.

The chain has TRBV20-1 and TRBJ2-7, with TRBD1 identical over 8 bases. In germline, CDR1 is DFQATT, CDR2 SNEGSKA (reference sequence). Trimming cost V 3 bases and J 3 bases; bases outside gene matches: 7. CDR3 size: 14 residues. CDR3 region: CSASLRGQDYEQYF. The CDR3 DNA sequence: TGCAGTGCTAGTCTGCGGGGACAGGACTACGAGCAGTACTTC.

This chain links TRBV30 with TRBJ1-5; 9 positions agree with TRBD1. This CDR3 contains 14 residues. CDR1 and CDR2 from the germline V gene are GTSNPN and SVGIG (reference sequence). V shed 3 bases, J shed 4 bases, and the junction held 4 bases outside the gene matches. DNA of the CDR3: TGTGCCTGGAGCACGACAGGGGGGAATCAGCCCCAGCATTTT. Its protein product is CAWSTTGGNQPQHF.

The count of this clone is one. The rearrangement uses TRBV4-1 and TRBJ2-7; D not resolved. The CDR3 runs to 11 residues. Trimming shortened V by 2 bases and J by 7 bases, and 6 bases separated the two germline ends. Per the germline V gene, CDR1 is MGHRA and CDR2 is YSYEKL. DNA of the CDR3: TGCGCCAGCAGCCAAAACGGTGAGCAGTACTTC. Protein product: CASSQNGEQYF.